This T cell receptor beta chain was retrieved from a study of T-cell memory formation after mild COVID-19. The ends were cut back, 3 bases at V and 7 bases at J, with 31 bases in the middle. The CDR3 is 19 residues long. Germline V gives CDR1 SQVTM, CDR2 ANQGSEA. In TCRdb, the 5' RACE reads were re-called with MiXCR into one record per CDR3 protein. Altogether 350,000 to 500,000 distinct CDR3 sequences are present, more than 15% being singletons, with the ten largest covering roughly a fifth. Study conclusions and caveats: Clones shrinking from day 15 to 85 showed even CD4/CD8 mixes; later expanders tilted CD4+. Prior to infection, memory already included some responding clones, suggesting cross-reactive memory joined.

About this clonotype itself: The antigen is unknown.

The sequence was obtained from a man aged 18-30 years who had mild COVID-19 (a few samples of this study predate the infection). Cell type and time point are not known. The chain joins TRBV29-1 to TRBJ2-1; TRBD2 might be the D (6 bases). Material for sequencing was PBMCs or a T cell subset sorted from them (not recorded which). The CDR3 reads CSVDNPGPPGPRGRNEQFF. The CDR3, as DNA: TGCAGCGTTGATAATCCGGGACCTCCGGGACCTCGGGGGAGGAATGAGCAGTTCTTC.